This is a list of T cell receptor beta chains from one sample in a study of blood T cell repertoires in COVID-19. Sequenced by immunoSEQ multiplex PCR; TCRdb stores in-frame clones only, minus some. The sample lists around 280,000 clones, around 91% occurring once. The sequencing input was PBMCs or T cells enriched from blood (not recorded which). Every receptor here comes from a woman in her late teens or twenties with acute COVID-19. CDR3s include the opening cysteine and the closing phenylalanine or tryptophan. Only part of the rows carry a size: once, few, many, or a class if the clone is expanded.

TRBV12-5	TRBJ1-5	-	CASGLWGRGGQPQHF
TRBV6-2/TRBV6-3	TRBJ2-1	-	CASSYYQRERINEQFF
TRBV9	TRBJ2-2	-	CASSVGLPAGVYTGELFF
TRBV6-1	TRBJ2-1	once	CASSDHRAHNEQFF
TRBV30	TRBJ1-2	-	CAWSVERTGFRGYTF
TRBV19	TRBJ2-2	-	CATTLAGGVGELFF
TRBV18	TRBJ1-2	-	CASSPRTSNYSGYTF
TRBV5-5	TRBJ2-7	-	CASSFRTSFYEQYF
TRBV3-1/TRBV3-2	TRBJ2-7	-	CASSQSGLRSYEQYF
TRBV6-5	TRBJ1-1	-	CASRYQQGRTEAFF
TRBV7-2	TRBJ1-4	-	CASSTMGQINEKLFF
TRBV7-9	TRBJ2-1	once	CASSLGQGGGAYNEQFF